These 25 T cell receptor beta chains came from one sample sequenced in a study of T cell responses to AZD1222 COVID-19 vaccine (dated by TCRdb to 2020 to 2023). Receptor amplification or capture employed the immunoSEQ multiplex PCR assay. TCRdb retrieved this table from immuneACCESS and kept in-frame rearrangements only. Not all clones are present; in checked studies, unresolved V genes account for under half, and no reason is known for the remainder. Present in this sample are 130,000 to 150,000 clones, roughly nine tenths of which were seen just once. The ten top clones hold around 1.5% of the sample. Reading the label with the study, this specimen's time point is: about 28 days (+/-7) after the second vaccine dose. The source was peripheral blood, collected 28 days after the second AZD1222 dose. The origin of the receptors is an adult who received the AZD1222 COVID-19 vaccine.

This clone appeared once. J is TRBJ2-7 and V is TRBV30, with TRBD1 matching 12 bases. V shed 1 base and J 6 bases; nucleotides not matched to a gene: 4. In germline, CDR1 is GTSNPN, CDR2 SVGIG (reference sequence). The CDR3 consists of 14 residues. The CDR3 region has the DNA TGTGCCTGGAGTGAGGGACAGGGGGCGGCCGAGCAGTACTTC. Translation gives CAWSEGQGAAEQYF.

CDR3 nucleotide sequence: TGTGCCAGCAGCTTGTCAGCCGGGGGTGAGCAGTTCTTC. It is translated as CASSLSAGGEQFF. This chain joins TRBV7-3 and TRBJ2-1; tentative D call: TRBD2 (6 bases). V lost 3 bases and J 9 bases, leaving 12 bases between the germline ends. The CDR3 has 13 residues. From germline, CDR1 is SGHTA and CDR2 FQGTGA.

The CDR3 protein is CASSLGGTGTDTQYF. DNA for the CDR3: TGCGCCAGCAGCTTGGGCGGGACCGGCACAGATACGCAGTATTTT. The rearrangement joins TRBV5-1 to TRBJ2-3; possibly TRBD2 for D (6 bases). Trimming cost V 0 bases and J 1 base, with 9 bases left between them. Looked up from germline, CDR1 is SGHRS and CDR2 is YFSETQ. The CDR3 has 15 amino acids.

The DNA of the CDR3 is TGTGCCAGCAGCTCGACGGGACTCCGCCCGAGCTCCTACGAGCAGTACTTC. Its translation is CASSSTGLRPSSYEQYF. The chain couples TRBV5-4 to TRBJ2-7; TRBD2 might be the D (6 bases). Germline CDR1 and CDR2: SGHNT and YYREEE (reference sequence). V dropped 3 bases and J dropped 0 bases, with 19 bases sitting between them. The CDR3 loop spans 17 amino acids. Full variable domain (remainder filled in from reference TRBV5-4 and TRBJ2-7): ETGVTQSPTHLIKTRGQQVTLRCSSQSGHNTVSWYQQALGQGPQFIFQYYREEENGRGNFPPRFSGLQFPNYSSELNVNALELDDSALYLCASSSTGLRPSSYEQYFGPGTRLTVT.

The gene calls are TRBV12-3 or TRBV12-4 and TRBJ1-2; D may be TRBD1 (5 bases). This CDR3 region has 13 residues. Trimming removed 6 bases from V and 4 bases from J, with 12 bases in between. DNA for the CDR3: TGTGCCAGCAGCCAGGGTCTTACCTATGGCTACACCTTC. Translating gives CASSQGLTYGYTF.

The chain joins TRBV24-1 to TRBJ1-2; perhaps TRBD1 as D (5 bases). Germline V CDR1 and CDR2: KGHDR, SFDVKD. This CDR3 is 13 amino acids long. V gave up 2 bases and J gave up 6 bases, with 9 bases separating them. In DNA, the CDR3 is TGTGCCACCAGTGATTGGCAGGGCCATGGCTACACCTTC. Translated: CATSDWQGHGYTF.

The V gene is TRBV7-3, the J gene TRBJ1-1; D gene uncertain. Germline V CDR1 and CDR2: SGHTA, FQGTGA. The CDR3 sequence is 14 residues long. The germline V and J ends were trimmed by 5 bases and 0 bases, with 10 bases remaining between them. CDR3 residues: CASSPGIMNTEAFF. The DNA for the CDR3 is TGTGCCAGCAGCCCGGGGATAATGAACACTGAAGCTTTCTTT. Full variable domain (outside the CDR3, taken from reference TRBV7-3 and TRBJ1-1): GAGVSQTPSNKVTEKGKYVELRCDPISGHTALYWYRQSLGQGPEFLIYFQGTGAADDSGLPNDRFFAVRPEGSVSTLKIQRTERGDSAVYLCASSPGIMNTEAFFGQGTRLTVV.

The gene calls are TRBV4-3 and TRBJ2-5; TRBD2 matches 8 bases. In germline, CDR1 is LGHNA, CDR2 YSLEER. The CDR3 loop spans 16 amino acids. V was clipped by 2 bases and J by 6 bases; unmatched bases: 11. CDR3 residues: CASSQTRGGRSKTQYF. The CDR3 DNA follows: TGCGCCAGCAGCCAAACTAGGGGCGGGAGGTCTAAGACCCAGTACTTC.

The chain couples TRBV2 to TRBJ2-3; TRBD2 is a possible D gene (6 bases). Germline V gene data show CDR1 as SNHLY and CDR2 as FYNNEI. Deletions cut 4 bases from V and 2 bases from J, with 13 bases between. This CDR3 spans 15 amino acids. CDR3 in DNA: TGTGCCAGCAGTGTGGATAGCGGAGTCACAGATACGCAGTATTTT. This sequence encodes CASSVDSGVTDTQYF. The full variable domain, with the rest looked up from reference TRBV2 and TRBJ2-3, is EPEVTQTPSHQVTQMGQEVILRCVPISNHLYFYWYRQILGQKVEFLVSFYNNEISEKSEIFDDQFSVERPDGSNFTLKIRSTKLEDSAMYFCASSVDSGVTDTQYFGPGTRLTVL.

V usage is TRBV5-1 and J usage is TRBJ1-1; no clear D. The CDR3 sequence is 14 residues long. Between the trimmed V and J ends, which lost 1 base and 0 bases, there was a span of 7 bases. Per germline, CDR1 SGHRS and CDR2 YFSETQ. DNA for the CDR3: TGCGCCAGCAGCTTGCTTTCGGTGAACACTGAAGCTTTCTTT. Translation: CASSLLSVNTEAFF.

V and J are TRBV30 and TRBJ2-7; either TRBD1 or TRBD2 may fit D (7 bases each). V lost 3 bases and J lost 3, with 15 bases in between. The germline gives CDR1 GTSNPN, CDR2 SVGIG (reference sequence). The CDR3 contains 14 residues. The CDR3 loop is CAWSPGGGIYEQYF. The CDR3 DNA sequence: TGTGCCTGGAGCCCAGGGGGGGGAATCTACGAGCAGTACTTC.

The chain recombines TRBV24-1 with TRBJ2-2; D possibly corresponds to TRBD1 (5 bases). In germline, CDR1 is KGHDR, CDR2 SFDVKD. This CDR3 spans 13 amino acids. Trimming removed 9 bases from V and 7 bases from J, with 14 bases in between. CDR3 in DNA: TGTGCCACCGGGGCTCGTGATTTCGGGGAGCTGTTTTTT. Its protein is CATGARDFGELFF.

This clone has only one observation. This sequence joins TRBV6-2 or TRBV6-3 and TRBJ2-3, with TRBD2 identical over 7 bases. Germline trimming cut 5 bases from V and 6 bases from J; bases unmatched to any gene: 11. The CDR3 totals 15 residues. Germline values: CDR1 MNHEY, CDR2 SVGEGT. CDR3 bases: TGTGCCAGCAGTCGACCCCGGTCCGGGGGGGATACGCAGTATTTT. Translation: CASSRPRSGGDTQYF.

The chain is built from TRBV12-3 or TRBV12-4 and TRBJ2-1; no clear D. The CDR3 contains 13 residues. The ends were cut back, 3 bases at V and 5 bases at J, with 8 bases in the middle. The CDR3 DNA reads as TGTGCCAGCAGTTTGCCGCCTAACAATGAGCAGTTCTTC. The encoded protein is CASSLPPNNEQFF.

The CDR3 DNA reads as TGTGCCAGTAGTATGGGTCCACGCTCTGGGGCCAACGTCCTGACTTTC. Its protein is CASSMGPRSGANVLTF. The chain links TRBV19 to TRBJ2-6; no reliable D call. Trimming cost V 3 bases and J 0 bases, with 9 bases left between them. The CDR3 sequence is 16 residues long. Germline CDR1 and CDR2: LNHDA and SQIVND (reference sequence).

The chain has TRBV5-1 and TRBJ1-5; possible D gene TRBD1, 5 bases. V was trimmed by 7 bases and J by 6 bases, leaving 17 bases between them. Germline V gene data show CDR1 as SGHRS and CDR2 as YFSETQ. CDR3 size: 14 residues. The CDR3 reads CASSGGDDSQPQHF. CDR3 bases: TGCGCCAGCTCGGGCGGGGACGATAGTCAGCCCCAGCATTTT. The full variable domain, with the rest looked up from reference TRBV5-1 and TRBJ1-5, is KAGVTQTPRYLIKTRGQQVTLSCSPISGHRSVSWYQQTPGQGLQFLFEYFSETQRNKGNFPGRFSGRQFSNSRSEMNVSTLELGDSALYLCASSGGDDSQPQHFGDGTRLSIL.

The chain recombines TRBV5-8 with TRBJ2-7; weak D call: TRBD1 (6 bases). Germline V gene lookup returns CDR1 SGHTS and CDR2 YDEGEE. The V and J ends lost 1 base and 3 bases respectively, with 11 bases between them. CDR3 length: 14 residues. The CDR3 DNA sequence: TGTGCCAGCAGCTTGACAGGGATCGGCTACGAGCAGTACTTC. Its translation is CASSLTGIGYEQYF. Looking up the rest from reference TRBV5-8 and TRBJ2-7 gives the full variable domain: EAGVTQSPTHLIKTRGQQATLRCSPISGHTSVYWYQQALGLGLQFLLWYDEGEERNRGNFPPRFSGRQFPNYSSELNVNALELEDSALYLCASSLTGIGYEQYFGPGTRLTVT.

The chain couples TRBV7-9 to TRBJ2-1, with 9 positions matching TRBD1. CDR3 length equals 12 residues. V trimming: 6 bases; J trimming: 14 bases; junction bases outside the gene matches: 8. The germline gives CDR1 SEHNR, CDR2 FQNEAQ (reference sequence). CDR3 DNA sequence: TGTGCCAGCAGTCTGCTCTGGGACAGGGAGTTCTTC. Protein product: CASSLLWDREFF. Supplemented by reference TRBV7-9 and TRBJ2-1, the full variable domain reads DTGVSQNPRHKITKRGQNVTFRCDPISEHNRLYWYRQTLGQGPEFLTYFQNEAQLEKSRLLSDRFSAERPKGSFSTLEIQRTEQGDSAMYLCASSLLWDREFFGPGTRLTVL.

The chain recombines TRBV18 with TRBJ2-1; 9 bases align to TRBD2. The CDR3 runs to 16 residues. V shed 3 bases and J 7 bases; nucleotides not matched to a gene: 10. Germline V gives CDR1 KGHSH, CDR2 LQKENI. The CDR3 is CASSPRGSGGANEQFF. The CDR3 DNA follows: TGTGCCAGCTCACCTCGTGGTAGCGGGGGAGCGAATGAGCAGTTCTTC. The full variable domain, its missing parts supplied by reference TRBV18 and TRBJ2-1, is NAGVMQNPRHLVRRRGQEARLRCSPMKGHSHVYWYRQLPEEGLKFMVYLQKENIIDESGMPKERFSAEFPKEGPSILRIQQVVRGDSAAYFCASSPRGSGGANEQFFGPGTRLTVL.

The chain is built from TRBV5-8 and TRBJ1-2; D is undetermined. The V and J ends lost 3 bases and 4 bases respectively, with 10 bases between them. This CDR3 is built from 13 residues. CDR1 is SGHTS, CDR2 YDEGEE, per germline. The CDR3 DNA sequence: TGTGCCAGCAGCTCGGACCGTCCCTATGGCTACACCTTC. Its translation is CASSSDRPYGYTF.

The chain recombines TRBV21-1 with TRBJ2-5; TRBD2 was called by the table and not checked on the DNA. TRBV21-1 constitutes a pseudogene. This CDR3 comprises 11 residues. The CDR3 loop reads CASSKEGLLYF. CDR3 DNA: TGTGCCAGCAGCAAAGAGGGACTTTTGTACTTC.

This clone was seen once. V and J are TRBV2 and TRBJ2-7; 8 bases align to TRBD1. The CDR3 extends over 13 amino acids. The V gene's germline CDR1 is SNHLY and CDR2 FYNNEI. With 4 bases clipped from V and 3 bases from J, the junction kept 2 bases outside the gene matches. This CDR3 is CASSGQGYYEQYF. The CDR3, as DNA: TGTGCCAGCAGTGGACAGGGGTACTACGAGCAGTACTTC.

The CDR3 nucleotides read TGTGCCAGCAGCTTACCGGGACAGCGACTATGGGATTCACCCCTCCACTTT. Translating it yields CASSLPGQRLWDSPLHF. The gene calls are TRBV7-9 and TRBJ1-6, with 7 nucleotides matching TRBD1. Germline V gene data show CDR1 as SEHNR and CDR2 as FQNEAQ (reference sequence). V was pared by 2 bases and J by 8 bases, with 12 bases of the junction left unmatched. The CDR3 covers 17 residues.

V is TRBV12-3 or TRBV12-4 and J is TRBJ1-1, with D perhaps matching TRBD1 (5 bases). Trimming removed 1 base from V and 12 bases from J, with 15 bases in between. The CDR3 length is 13 residues. The CDR3 DNA reads TGTGCCAGCAGTTTAGGGTGGGCAGGGAGGTCTTTCTTT. Translated, it gives CASSLGWAGRSFF.

V usage is TRBV4-2 and J usage is TRBJ2-3; D is perhaps TRBD2 (5 bases). The CDR3 sequence is 13 residues long. The germline V gene encodes CDR1 LGHNA and CDR2 YNFKEQ. Between the trimmed V and J ends, which lost 3 bases and 3 bases, there was a span of 7 bases. The CDR3 DNA sequence: TGTGCCAGCAGCCAGACTACTACAGATACGCAGTATTTT. Translating gives CASSQTTTDTQYF.